The rows below give T cell receptor beta chains drawn from one sample of a study of T cells in Graves' hyperthyroidism and ophthalmopathy. TCRdb re-analysed the multiplex PCR reads in MiXCR, keeping a single row per CDR3 protein. The sample carries around 620,000 distinct CDR3 sequences, roughly 46% recorded once. Sequencing was carried out using peripheral blood or thyroid tissue (not recorded which). These receptors came from an adult woman with Graves' disease, either hyperthyroidism or ophthalmopathy (not recorded which). CDR3s include the opening cysteine and the closing phenylalanine or tryptophan. A D gene is named only where the DNA matches it firmly. Not every row has a clone size; where given, it reads once, few, many or a size class.

CDR3aa: CASSLESGLSYEQYF
CDR3nt: TGTGCCAGCAGCTTAGAGAGCGGGCTTTCCTACGAGCAGTACTTC
abundance: many
j_gene: TRBJ2-7
v_gene: TRBV7-2
d_gene: -
len: 15

CDR3aa: CATGGGRLGSPLHF
CDR3nt: TGTGCCACCGGGGGCGGGAGGCTAGGATCACCCCTCCACTTT
abundance: -
j_gene: TRBJ1-6
v_gene: TRBV10-3
d_gene: -
len: 14

CDR3aa: CASTRRTSSYNEQFF
CDR3nt: TGTGCCAGCACCCGGAGGACGAGCTCCTACAATGAGCAGTTCTTC
abundance: few
j_gene: TRBJ2-1
v_gene: TRBV7-9
d_gene: -
len: 15

CDR3aa: CASSVARLGETQYF
CDR3nt: TGTGCCAGCAGCGTAGCTAGGTTGGGAGAGACCCAGTACTTC
abundance: -
j_gene: TRBJ2-5
v_gene: TRBV9
d_gene: -
len: 14

CDR3aa: CASSSKGDSPLHF
CDR3nt: TGTGCCAGCAGCTCGAAGGGGGATTCACCCCTCCACTTT
abundance: -
j_gene: TRBJ1-6
v_gene: TRBV7-3
d_gene: -
len: 13

CDR3aa: CSALSGQKTLYEQYF
CDR3nt: TGCAGTGCTCTATCGGGACAGAAGACCCTCTACGAGCAGTACTTC
abundance: -
j_gene: TRBJ2-7
v_gene: TRBV20-1
d_gene: TRBD1
len: 15

CDR3aa: CASSFVLVGELFF
CDR3nt: TGTGCCAGCAGCTTTGTTCTCGTCGGGGAGCTGTTTTTT
abundance: many
j_gene: TRBJ2-2
v_gene: TRBV11-2
d_gene: -
len: 13

CDR3aa: CASSLTGGDGYTF
CDR3nt: TGTGCCAGCAGTCTAACAGGGGGCGATGGCTACACCTTC
abundance: many
j_gene: TRBJ1-2
v_gene: TRBV6-5
d_gene: TRBD1
len: 13

CDR3aa: CASRLNQGNQYF
CDR3nt: TGTGCCAGTAGGCTGAACCAGGGGAACCAGTACTTC
abundance: -
j_gene: TRBJ2-7
v_gene: TRBV19
d_gene: -
len: 12

CDR3aa: CASSTYRDGTEAFF
CDR3nt: TGTGCCAGCAGCACCTACAGGGATGGGACTGAAGCTTTCTTT
abundance: many
j_gene: TRBJ1-1
v_gene: TRBV9
d_gene: -
len: 14

CDR3aa: CASNHRGETQYF
CDR3nt: TGTGCCAGCAACCACCGCGGGGAGACCCAGTACTTC
abundance: many
j_gene: TRBJ2-5
v_gene: TRBV7-6
d_gene: -
len: 12

CDR3aa: CAIASRGDRLYGYTF
CDR3nt: TGTGCCATTGCCAGCAGGGGGGACAGGCTCTATGGCTACACCTTC
abundance: -
j_gene: TRBJ1-2
v_gene: TRBV10-3
d_gene: TRBD1
len: 15

CDR3aa: CASSPTRTSNTIYF
CDR3nt: TGTGCCAGCAGTCCCACCCGGACCAGCAACACCATATATTTT
abundance: few
j_gene: TRBJ1-3
v_gene: TRBV2
d_gene: -
len: 14

CDR3aa: CSAGTYGETQYF
CDR3nt: TGCAGTGCGGGTACCTATGGGGAGACCCAGTACTTC
abundance: -
j_gene: TRBJ2-5
v_gene: TRBV20-1
d_gene: -
len: 12

CDR3aa: CASGYRDSGKLFF
CDR3nt: TGTGCCAGCGGATACAGGGACTCTGGAAAACTGTTTTTT
abundance: -
j_gene: TRBJ1-4
v_gene: TRBV7-9
d_gene: -
len: 13

CDR3aa: CASSLLPGMNTEAFF
CDR3nt: TGCGCCAGCAGCTTGCTGCCAGGCATGAACACTGAAGCTTTCTTT
abundance: -
j_gene: TRBJ1-1
v_gene: TRBV7-2
d_gene: -
len: 15

CDR3aa: CAIRTPGTGTKVYGYTF
CDR3nt: TGTGCCATCAGAACTCCTGGGACAGGGACAAAGGTCTATGGCTACACCTTC
abundance: -
j_gene: TRBJ1-2
v_gene: TRBV10-3
d_gene: TRBD1
len: 17

CDR3aa: CASSTGTEGYEHF
CDR3nt: TGTGCCAGCAGCACCGGGACAGAAGGCTACGAGCATTTT
abundance: -
j_gene: TRBJ1-5
v_gene: TRBV11-2
d_gene: TRBD1
len: 13

CDR3aa: CASSNLDTIYF
CDR3nt: TGTGCCAGCAGCAACCTGGACACCATATATTTT
abundance: -
j_gene: TRBJ1-3
v_gene: TRBV11-1
d_gene: -
len: 11

CDR3aa: CASSGRDDSEQFF
CDR3nt: TGTGCCAGCAGTGGGCGAGACGACAGTGAGCAGTTCTTC
abundance: -
j_gene: TRBJ2-1
v_gene: TRBV6-4
d_gene: -
len: 13

CDR3aa: CASRKTEYRHGYTF
CDR3nt: TGTGCCAGCAGGAAGACGGAGTACCGTCATGGCTACACCTTC
abundance: -
j_gene: TRBJ1-2
v_gene: TRBV6-5
d_gene: -
len: 14

CDR3aa: CASSYGDMNTEAFF
CDR3nt: TGTGCCAGCAGCTACGGAGACATGAACACTGAAGCTTTCTTT
abundance: -
j_gene: TRBJ1-1
v_gene: TRBV5-6
d_gene: -
len: 14

CDR3aa: CASSNGLSNQPQHF
CDR3nt: TGTGCCAGCAGTAACGGACTTAGCAATCAGCCCCAGCATTTT
abundance: -
j_gene: TRBJ1-5
v_gene: TRBV2
d_gene: -
len: 14

CDR3aa: CASSVVGRNTEAFF
CDR3nt: TGTGCCAGCAGCGTGGTGGGCCGAAACACTGAAGCTTTCTTT
abundance: many
j_gene: TRBJ1-1
v_gene: TRBV7-6
d_gene: -
len: 14

CDR3aa: CASSLGQNAEEAF
CDR3nt: TGCGCCAGCAGCTTGGGTCAGAACGCAGAAGAAGCTTTC
abundance: -
j_gene: TRBJ2-6
v_gene: TRBV5-1
d_gene: -
len: 13

CDR3aa: CASGLVRVPSYEQYF
CDR3nt: TGTGCTAGTGGTTTGGTACGTGTCCCCTCCTACGAGCAGTACTTC
abundance: many
j_gene: TRBJ2-7
v_gene: TRBV12-5
d_gene: -
len: 15

CDR3aa: CASSPRLGYSPLHF
CDR3nt: TGTGCCAGCAGTCCCAGGTTAGGGTATTCACCCCTCCACTTT
abundance: many
j_gene: TRBJ1-6
v_gene: TRBV12-3/TRBV12-4
d_gene: -
len: 14

CDR3aa: CASSPEAAGTGGGKTQYF
CDR3nt: TGTGCCAGCAGTCCCGAGGCGGCCGGGACAGGGGGCGGGAAGACCCAGTACTTC
abundance: -
j_gene: TRBJ2-5
v_gene: TRBV27
d_gene: TRBD1
len: 18

CDR3aa: CASSAGTREKLFF
CDR3nt: TGTGCCAGCAGTGCCGGGACGCGTGAAAAACTGTTTTTT
abundance: -
j_gene: TRBJ1-4
v_gene: TRBV2
d_gene: -
len: 13

CDR3aa: CASSLAANTGELFF
CDR3nt: TGTGCCAGCAGCTTAGCGGCGAACACCGGGGAGCTGTTTTTT
abundance: many
j_gene: TRBJ2-2
v_gene: TRBV11-3
d_gene: -
len: 14

CDR3aa: CSARGPGSNNQPQHF
CDR3nt: TGCAGTGCTAGAGGGCCAGGTTCCAATAATCAGCCCCAGCATTTT
abundance: -
j_gene: TRBJ1-5
v_gene: TRBV20-1
d_gene: -
len: 15

CDR3aa: CATSMNDNSPLHF
CDR3nt: TGTGCCACCAGCATGAACGATAATTCACCCCTCCACTTT
abundance: -
j_gene: TRBJ1-6
v_gene: TRBV15
d_gene: -
len: 13

CDR3aa: CASSIVQGVDVEQYF
CDR3nt: TGTGCCAGTAGTATAGTTCAAGGTGTAGACGTCGAGCAGTACTTC
abundance: many
j_gene: TRBJ2-7
v_gene: TRBV19
d_gene: -
len: 15